This passage covers 19 T cell receptor beta chains from one sample sequenced in a study of cytomegalovirus exposure and HLA in healthy donors. A multiplex PCR was run with 60 Vbeta primers and 13 Jbeta primers. Sequencing was performed with immunoSEQ multiplex PCR; in TCRdb, only in-frame clones are kept and a portion is missing. The data contain 150,000 to 200,000 clones, less than 75% of them singletons. Sequencing input: PBMCs. Receptor source: a girl between 5 and 17 years old in good health and CMV-seronegative.

The J gene is TRBJ2-5, the V gene TRBV7-9, with TRBD1 identical over 8 bases. The trim removed 8 bases at V and 7 bases at J, leaving 12 bases unmatched. CDR1 is SEHNR, CDR2 FQNEAQ, per germline (reference sequence). The CDR3 runs 14 residues. The CDR3 nucleotides read TGTGCCAGCGCACAGGGGGTGTCCTTGGGGACCCAGTACTTC. This encodes CASAQGVSLGTQYF.

The rearrangement uses TRBV14 and TRBJ2-5; 7 bases are shared with TRBD1. V trimming: 6 bases; J trimming: 2 bases; junction bases outside the gene matches: 12. Per germline, CDR1 SGHDN and CDR2 FVKESK. The CDR3 is 16 amino acids. CDR3 protein: CASSPRGRARQETQYF. The CDR3 region has the DNA TGTGCCAGCAGTCCCAGGGGGAGAGCCAGGCAAGAGACCCAGTACTTC.

This clone was counted only a few times. The gene calls are TRBV9 and TRBJ2-2; D gene unclear. V lost 0 bases and J lost 6, with 9 bases in between. Germline V gives CDR1 SGDLS, CDR2 YYNGEE. The length of the CDR3 is 14 residues. For the CDR3, the DNA is TGTGCCAGCAGCGTAGAACGAGTCGCCGGGGAGCTGTTTTTT. Protein sequence: CASSVERVAGELFF.

The rearrangement joins TRBV18 to TRBJ1-2, with D unclear. V dropped 3 bases and J dropped 8 bases, with 16 bases sitting between them. This CDR3 contains 14 residues. Germline loops: CDR1 KGHSH, CDR2 LQKENI. CDR3 DNA: TGTGCCAGCTCACCCGAACTTAAACCCCACGGCTACACCTTC. It yields the protein CASSPELKPHGYTF.

The rearrangement links TRBV6-5 to TRBJ1-5; D remains unclear. V was pared by 2 bases and J by 3 bases, with 11 bases between. Germline loops: CDR1 MNHEY, CDR2 SVGAGI. This CDR3 contains 15 residues. The DNA for the CDR3 is TGTGCCAGCAGTTACGGCGGCAGTACCAATCAGCCCCAGCATTTT. It is translated as CASSYGGSTNQPQHF.

A few counts support this clone. The chain combines TRBV10-3 with TRBJ2-1, with 8 bases identical to TRBD1. V shed 6 bases and J 10 bases; nucleotides not matched to a gene: 14. The V gene's germline CDR1 is ENHRY and CDR2 SYGVKD. This CDR3 has 15 residues. This CDR3 reads CAIRPLGTGPREQFF. In DNA form, the CDR3 reads TGTGCCATCAGGCCTCTGGGGACAGGTCCCCGAGAGCAGTTCTTC.

Here the CDR3 reads CASSLAIYNEQFF. The CDR3 coding sequence is TGTGCCAGCAGCTTGGCCATCTACAATGAGCAGTTCTTC. The chain is built from TRBV7-9 and TRBJ2-1; D is undetermined. The CDR3 loop spans 13 amino acids. Trimming took off 3 bases at V and 3 bases at J, with 6 bases between the two ends. Germline V gene sequence: CDR1 SEHNR, CDR2 FQNEAQ (reference sequence). The full variable domain, with the rest looked up from reference TRBV7-9 and TRBJ2-1, is DTGVSQNPRHKITKRGQNVTFRCDPISEHNRLYWYRQTLGQGPEFLTYFQNEAQLEKSRLLSDRFSAERPKGSFSTLEIQRTEQGDSAMYLCASSLAIYNEQFFGPGTRLTVL.

The gene calls are TRBV2 and TRBJ1-5; D unclear. Germline-derived CDR1 and CDR2 are SNHLY and FYNNEI. Between the trimmed V and J ends, which lost 6 bases and 4 bases, there was a span of 13 bases. The CDR3 runs to 14 residues. The DNA for the CDR3 is TGTGCCAGCAGGCCCCTGGAGCCAAATCAGCCCCAGCATTTT. Translated: CASRPLEPNQPQHF.

This clone was observed a handful of times. This chain uses TRBV5-6 with TRBJ1-1; no reliable D call. The length of the CDR3 is 12 residues. Germline lookup yields CDR1 SGHDT and CDR2 YYEEEE. The V end was cut by 6 bases, the J end by 1 base, with 7 bases between. The CDR3 region has the DNA TGTGCCAGCAAATGGGCGAACACTGAAGCTTTCTTT. Its protein is CASKWANTEAFF.

V gene TRBV6-5 combines with J gene TRBJ1-1; TRBD1 aligns across 7 bases. CDR3 length equals 12 residues. Germline loops: CDR1 MNHEY, CDR2 SVGAGI. Trimming took 6 bases from V and 4 from J; bases not matched to a gene: 2. The CDR3 region is CASSSGGTEAFF. The CDR3 region has the DNA TGTGCCAGCAGCTCAGGGGGCACTGAAGCTTTCTTT.

This chain uses TRBV19 with TRBJ2-5; D is ambiguous. V shed 2 bases and J shed 5 bases, with 9 bases lying between them. This CDR3 region has 13 residues. Per the germline V gene, CDR1 is LNHDA and CDR2 is SQIVND (reference sequence). The CDR3 bases are TGTGCCAGTAGTATACGCCCACGGGAGACCCAGTACTTC. Translated, it gives CASSIRPRETQYF.

This clone showed up just once. Within the sample, other DNA sequences also encode this same CDR3. V gene TRBV6-1 combines with J gene TRBJ1-6; 8 nucleotides agree with TRBD1. The CDR3 contains 14 residues. V dropped 3 bases and J dropped 7; count of bases not matched to a gene: 2. Germline V CDR1 and CDR2: MNHNS, SASEGT. CDR3 protein: CASSDRQGNSPLHF. The CDR3 bases are TGTGCCAGCAGTGACAGACAGGGGAATTCACCCCTCCACTTT.

This clone was counted only a few times. The chain combines TRBV5-6 with TRBJ2-3, with 9 positions matching TRBD1. CDR1 SGHDT and CDR2 YYEEEE come from the germline V gene. The CDR3 extends over 16 amino acids. With 4 bases clipped from V and 2 bases from J, the junction kept 8 bases outside the gene matches. CDR3 sequence reads: CASSPGTGRTTDTQYF. The CDR3 DNA follows: TGTGCCAGCAGCCCTGGGACAGGGCGGACCACAGATACGCAGTATTTT.

The chain joins TRBV6-5 to TRBJ1-1, with a weak D call TRBD1 (5 bases). CDR1 is MNHEY, CDR2 SVGAGI, per germline. The CDR3 is 13 amino acids. Trimming shortened V by 7 bases and J by 1 base, and 10 bases separated the two germline ends. CDR3 nucleotide sequence: TGTGCCAGCACGGGACTTAAGAACACTGAAGCTTTCTTT. This codes for CASTGLKNTEAFF.

The chain is built from TRBV19 and TRBJ1-6, with a possible D match to TRBD1 (6 bases). The CDR3 has 14 amino acids. The V and J ends lost 5 bases and 7 bases respectively, with 12 bases between them. The germline gives CDR1 LNHDA, CDR2 SQIVND (reference sequence). The CDR3 here is CASSSGQRNSPLHF. The CDR3 nucleotides read TGTGCCAGTAGTTCTGGACAGAGAAATTCACCCCTCCACTTT. The full variable domain, completed using reference TRBV19 and TRBJ1-6, is DGGITQSPKYLFRKEGQNVTLSCEQNLNHDAMYWYRQDPGQGLRLIYYSQIVNDFQKGDIAEGYSVSREKKESFPLTVTSAQKNPTAFYLCASSSGQRNSPLHFGNGTRLTVT.

The rearrangement links TRBV7-2 to TRBJ2-2, with 12 bases that match TRBD2. Germline values: CDR1 SGHTA, CDR2 FQGNSA. The CDR3 totals 16 residues. V trimming: 0 bases; J trimming: 7 bases; junction bases outside the gene matches: 3. The CDR3 loop reads CASSLALTSGGGELFF. DNA of the CDR3: TGTGCCAGCAGCTTAGCGCTGACTAGCGGGGGCGGGGAGCTGTTTTTT.

The J gene is TRBJ2-2, the V gene TRBV6-5; no clear D gene. Trimming shortened V by 6 bases and J by 6 bases, and 8 bases separated the two germline ends. Looked up from germline, CDR1 is MNHEY and CDR2 is SVGAGI. This CDR3 is built from 12 residues. As DNA, the CDR3 is TGTGCCAGCAGCCAAAAATCCGGGGAGCTGTTTTTT. This sequence encodes CASSQKSGELFF.

The rearrangement links TRBV9 to TRBJ2-7, with D perhaps matching TRBD1 (7 bases). The CDR3 extends over 16 amino acids. Germline V gene sequence: CDR1 SGDLS, CDR2 YYNGEE. Trimming took off 0 bases at V and 6 bases at J, with 19 bases between the two ends. CDR3 loop: CASSVARGDLAAEQYF. DNA for the CDR3: TGTGCCAGCAGCGTAGCCAGGGGGGACTTAGCCGCCGAGCAGTACTTC.

The chain carries TRBV29-1 and TRBJ1-5; 10 bases align to TRBD1. The CDR3 has 13 residues. V lost 7 bases to trimming and J lost 6 bases; unmatched junction nucleotides: 6. The germline gives CDR1 SQVTM, CDR2 ANQGSEA. In nucleotides, the CDR3 is TGCAGCGGTGGACAGGGGGTGGGTCAGCCCCAGCATTTT. Translated, it gives CSGGQGVGQPQHF.